These T cell receptor beta chains were read from a single sample in a study of shared clonotypes between healthy human individuals. Assay used: immunoSEQ multiplex PCR; TCRdb lists only in-frame clones, some missing. The table includes around 1.4 million clones, 98% detected once. Sequences were obtained from naive CD4+ T cells sorted from blood. These receptor sequences come from a young man in good health. The CDR3 runs from the conserved cysteine through the conserved F or W. The D gene is left open where the match is weak. Clone size appears in some rows only: once, few, many, or a class for an expanded clone.

.	TRBV5-1	TRBJ2-1	.	CASGMEHNEQFF	TGCGCCAGCGGGATGGAGCACAATGAGCAGTTCTTC
.	TRBV7-9	TRBJ2-1	TRBD2	CASSFASGSEQFF	TGTGCCAGCAGCTTTGCTAGCGGGAGTGAGCAGTTCTTC
.	TRBV10-3	TRBJ2-5	.	CASTRTGGETQYF	TGTGCCAGCACTAGAACGGGTGGGGAGACCCAGTACTTC
.	TRBV6-1	TRBJ1-5	.	CASSVRTARGNQPQHF	TGTGCCAGCAGTGTTAGGACAGCTCGAGGAAATCAGCCCCAGCATTTT
.	TRBV5-1	TRBJ2-2	TRBD2	CASSSTSGSTGELFF	TGCGCCAGCAGCTCTACTAGCGGGAGCACCGGGGAGCTGTTTTTT
.	TRBV6-1	TRBJ2-1	.	CASSEASDEQFF	TGTGCCAGCAGTGAAGCGTCGGATGAGCAGTTCTTC
once	TRBV28	TRBJ2-7	.	CASSRGPYLSYEQYF	TGTGCCAGCAGTCGGGGGCCCTACCTCTCCTACGAGCAGTACTTC
.	TRBV6-5	TRBJ2-7	.	CASSYSRDSSYEQYF	TGTGCCAGCAGTTACTCTAGGGATAGCTCCTACGAGCAGTACTTC
.	TRBV7-2	TRBJ2-2	.	CASSPVFRYSARDTGELFF	TGTGCCAGCAGCCCAGTTTTTCGGTACAGCGCCAGGGACACCGGGGAGCTGTTTTTT
.	TRBV19	TRBJ2-6	.	CASSTLGRGRGANVLTF	TGTGCCAGTAGTACCTTAGGGAGGGGGCGTGGGGCCAACGTCCTGACTTTC
.	TRBV28	TRBJ1-2	.	CASSPTTVNYGYTF	TGTGCCAGCAGTCCGACGACAGTGAACTATGGCTACACCTTC
.	TRBV2	TRBJ2-3	.	CASSSINTGDTQYF	TGTGCCAGCAGTTCCATAAATACTGGGGATACGCAGTATTTT
.	TRBV27	TRBJ2-7	.	CASSPGAPTGIYEQYF	TGTGCCAGCAGCCCGGGGGCCCCGACAGGAATCTACGAGCAGTACTTC
.	TRBV27	TRBJ2-7	.	CASSPRHQTYEQYF	TGTGCCAGCAGTCCCCGACACCAAACCTACGAGCAGTACTTC
.	TRBV10-3	TRBJ2-7	.	CASALPGTDFSEQYF	TGTGCCAGCGCACTCCCCGGGACCGACTTCTCCGAGCAGTACTTC
.	TRBV5-1	TRBJ2-5	.	CASSFSPETQYF	TGCGCCAGCAGCTTTTCCCCGGAGACCCAGTACTTC
.	TRBV5-1	TRBJ2-1	TRBD2	CASSAGTRENEQFF	TGCGCCAGCAGCGCCGGGACTAGGGAAAATGAGCAGTTCTTC
.	TRBV7-2	TRBJ2-7	.	CASSLGVGPSYEQYF	TGTGCCAGCAGCTTAGGGGTCGGACCGTCCTACGAGCAGTACTTC
.	TRBV7-2	TRBJ2-4	.	CASSLRRGGNIQYF	TGTGCCAGCAGCCTAAGAAGAGGGGGAAACATTCAGTACTTC
.	TRBV7-2	TRBJ2-5	.	CASGRRQGRAETQYF	TGTGCCAGCGGCAGGCGGCAGGGCCGGGCGGAGACCCAGTACTTC
.	TRBV7-8	TRBJ2-7	TRBD2	CASSPRTSGASSYEQYF	TGTGCCAGCAGCCCGAGGACTAGCGGGGCTAGCTCCTACGAGCAGTACTTC
.	TRBV5-1	TRBJ2-1	TRBD2	CASSLDPAGGPSAPNEQFF	TGCGCCAGCAGCTTGGATCCAGCGGGAGGGCCGTCAGCCCCCAATGAGCAGTTCTTC
.	TRBV5-1	TRBJ1-1	.	CASSLAGVAEAFF	TGCGCCAGCAGCTTGGCGGGTGTAGCTGAAGCTTTCTTT
.	TRBV6-5	TRBJ1-2	.	CASSYLGPDHGYTF	TGTGCCAGCAGTTACCTTGGGCCGGACCATGGCTACACCTTC
.	TRBV10-3	TRBJ2-7	TRBD2	CASREGSYEQYF	TGTGCCTCCAGGGAGGGCTCCTACGAGCAGTACTTC
once	TRBV7-2	TRBJ1-5	TRBD1	CASSYRGRGQPQHF	TGTGCCAGCAGCTACAGGGGACGGGGGCAGCCCCAGCATTTT
.	TRBV29-1	TRBJ2-5	.	CSLRGGARSETQYF	TGCAGCCTCCGGGGCGGGGCCAGGAGTGAGACCCAGTACTTC
once	TRBV11-2	TRBJ2-1	TRBD2	CASSPSLAGGPREQFF	TGTGCCAGCAGCCCAAGTTTAGCGGGAGGGCCACGTGAGCAGTTCTTC
.	TRBV18	TRBJ1-1	TRBD1	CASSPTGADTEAFF	TGTGCCAGCTCACCGACAGGGGCTGACACTGAAGCTTTCTTT
.	TRBV25-1	TRBJ2-7	.	CASSVLYEQYF	TGTGCCAGCAGTGTACTTTACGAGCAGTACTTC
.	TRBV7-6	TRBJ2-1	TRBD1	CASSYQGAREQFF	TGTGCCAGCAGCTATCAGGGGGCGCGAGAGCAGTTCTTC
.	TRBV5-5	TRBJ2-1	.	CASSLAGSEQFF	TGTGCCAGCAGCTTGGCCGGGAGTGAGCAGTTCTTC
once	TRBV29-1	TRBJ2-7	.	CSVEVFNEQYF	TGCAGCGTTGAAGTGTTCAACGAGCAGTACTTC
once	TRBV7-2	TRBJ2-4	TRBD2	CASSPAGLAGGLAKNIQYF	TGTGCCAGCAGCCCGGCCGGACTAGCGGGAGGGCTAGCCAAAAACATTCAGTACTTC
once	TRBV5-1	TRBJ2-3	TRBD1	CASSLGDRSTDTQYF	TGCGCCAGCAGCTTGGGGGACAGGTCCACAGATACGCAGTATTTT
.	TRBV10-3	TRBJ1-2	TRBD1	CAIPQGGQGENNYGYTF	TGTGCCATCCCCCAGGGGGGACAGGGGGAAAATAACTATGGCTACACCTTC
.	TRBV18	TRBJ2-1	.	CASSPTPQNEQFF	TGTGCCAGCTCACCGACTCCTCAGAATGAGCAGTTCTTC
.	TRBV28	TRBJ2-7	TRBD1	CASSYPGTGRSEQYF	TGTGCCAGCAGTTATCCCGGGACAGGGAGGTCGGAGCAGTACTTC
.	TRBV6-1	TRBJ1-1	.	CASSEALWGEHVRGNTEAFF	TGTGCCAGCAGTGAAGCGCTCTGGGGGGAGCATGTAAGGGGTAACACTGAAGCTTTCTTT
.	TRBV6-5	TRBJ1-4	TRBD1	CASSSWTGIGEKLFF	TGTGCCAGCAGTTCGTGGACAGGGATTGGAGAAAAACTGTTTTTT
.	TRBV19	TRBJ2-7	TRBD1	CASSIATGGSYEQYF	TGTGCCAGTAGTATAGCGACAGGGGGCTCCTACGAGCAGTACTTC
.	TRBV5-5	TRBJ2-7	.	CASSLLGSYEQYF	TGTGCCAGCAGCTTGTTAGGATCCTACGAGCAGTACTTC
.	TRBV2	TRBJ2-7	.	CASSGRMGSYEQYF	TGTGCCAGCAGTGGACGGATGGGATCCTACGAGCAGTACTTC
.	TRBV6-1	TRBJ2-3	.	CASSELVDTQYF	TGTGCCAGCAGTGAACTAGTAGATACGCAGTATTTT
.	TRBV5-1	TRBJ2-7	TRBD2	CASSLVTSGSGGYEQYF	TGCGCCAGCAGCTTAGTGACTAGCGGGAGTGGGGGTTACGAGCAGTACTTC
.	TRBV5-4	TRBJ1-1	.	CASSSNLNTEAFF	TGTGCCAGCAGCTCCAACTTGAACACTGAAGCTTTCTTT